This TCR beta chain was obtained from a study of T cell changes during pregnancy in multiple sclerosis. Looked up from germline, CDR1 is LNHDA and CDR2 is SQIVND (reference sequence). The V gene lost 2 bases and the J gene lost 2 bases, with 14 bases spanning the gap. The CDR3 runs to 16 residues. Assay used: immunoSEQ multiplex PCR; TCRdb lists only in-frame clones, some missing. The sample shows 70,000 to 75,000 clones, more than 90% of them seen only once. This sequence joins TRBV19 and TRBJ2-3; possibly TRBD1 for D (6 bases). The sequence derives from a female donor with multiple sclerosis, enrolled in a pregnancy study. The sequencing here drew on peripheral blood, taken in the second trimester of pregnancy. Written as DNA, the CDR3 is TGTGCCAGTAGTATATGGGCAGGGGCGAACACAGATACGCAGTATTTT. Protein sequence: CASSIWAGANTDTQYF.